This TCR beta chain appears in the sequencing data of a study of beta chain features in type 1 diabetes. CDR3 length equals 17 residues. The V end was cut by 1 base, the J end by 7 bases, with 21 bases between. Germline V gene sequence: CDR1 SGHNT, CDR2 YYREEE (reference sequence). Expressed TCRB transcripts were sequenced because the isolated RNA had all been reverse transcribed beforehand. Libraries were prepared by immunoSEQ multiplex PCR; TCRdb keeps only in-frame clonotypes and omits some of them. The data hold 400,000 to 500,000 clones, with roughly 13% observed a single time. This TCR derives from a man younger than 45 in good health. The specimen was naive CD4+ T cells from blood. This chain uses TRBV5-4 with TRBJ2-4, with D unresolved. CDR3 residues: CASSLLQKNRVGNIQYF. The DNA of the CDR3 is TGTGCCAGCAGCTTGTTGCAAAAAAATAGGGTCGGTAACATTCAGTACTTC.